This paragraph reports one T cell receptor beta chain. The sample belongs to a study of blood T cell repertoires in COVID-19. Whole-study context: From the United States, Italy and Spain came samples of acute and convalescent COVID-19. Sample material is recorded as cDNA or gDNA derived from T cells, B-cell-depleted T cells, or PBMCs.

In the study's own analysis: Amplified reference gene primers provided the basis for estimating nucleated cell counts. Produced via immunoSEQ multiplex PCR; TCRdb's table is partial and in-frame only. The V and J calls and clone size are taken from that table; D and trimming were inferred from the DNA. The repertoire consists of a few hundred thousand clones, with about 90% occurring once and the leading ten covering 7.8%. This CDR3 is built from 18 residues. The trim removed 0 bases at V and 8 bases at J, leaving 15 bases unmatched. Germline V CDR1 and CDR2: MNHNS, SASEGT. The TCR comes from a woman in her forties or fifties who had recovered from COVID-19. The rearrangement uses TRBV6-1 and TRBJ2-3; 9 bases are a match to TRBD1. What was sequenced was peripheral blood. Here the CDR3 reads CASSEAKDRGQDSGTQYF. DNA of the CDR3: TGTGCCAGCAGTGAAGCGAAGGACAGGGGACAGGATAGTGGTACGCAGTATTTT.